Listed here are 10 T cell receptor beta chains from one sample, sequenced in a study of cytomegalovirus exposure and HLA in healthy donors (dated by TCRdb to 2016 to 2017). The library was obtained by the immunoSEQ multiplex PCR assay. For the multiplex PCR, a mixture combining 60 forward primers for TCR Vbeta segments and 13 reverse primers for TCR Jbeta segments was used. In TCRdb, the immuneACCESS table is reduced to in-frame sequences with V and J assigned. These tables do not hold every clone; where another copy was compared, an unresolved V gene accounts for under half, and the others remain unexplained. This sample comprises about 130,000 clones, about two thirds of them detected only once. Together, the top ten hold 2.5% to 3% of the sample. The sequenced material came from PBMCs. The receptors derive from a human donor in good health.

This rearrangement joins TRBV28 to TRBJ1-2; D is unresolved. CDR1 and CDR2 from the germline V gene are MDHEN and SYDVKM. The CDR3 consists of 14 residues. V was clipped by 6 bases and J by 4 bases, with 15 bases between them. CDR3 residues: CASRSPEGSYGYTF. In DNA, the CDR3 is TGTGCCAGCAGGTCCCCAGAGGGATCCTATGGCTACACCTTC.

This clone was counted only a few times. The chain carries TRBV19 and TRBJ1-4; no definite D call. This CDR3 spans 15 amino acids. Germline lookup yields CDR1 LNHDA and CDR2 SQIVND (reference sequence). Between the trimmed V and J ends, which lost 10 bases and 5 bases, there was a span of 20 bases. The CDR3 region is CATPPGREINEKLFF. The CDR3 nucleotides are TGTGCCACCCCACCCGGGCGGGAGATAAATGAAAAACTGTTTTTT.

The CDR3 region is CASRTAVGGGSGAKNIQYF. CDR3 in DNA: TGCGCCAGCAGAACCGCTGTGGGCGGGGGAAGTGGCGCCAAAAACATTCAGTACTTC. This sequence joins TRBV10-2 and TRBJ2-4; 7 positions agree with TRBD2. The V and J ends lost 6 bases and 1 base, in that order; junction bases with no gene match: 18. Germline lookup yields CDR1 WSHSY and CDR2 SAAADI. The CDR3 runs to 19 residues.

This clone appeared a few times. The V and J genes are TRBV7-9 and TRBJ1-2; 10 bases map to TRBD1. Germline assignment: CDR1 SEHNR and CDR2 FQNEAQ (reference sequence). The CDR3 is 14 residues long. The ends lost 5 bases at V and 8 bases at J; junction bases unmatched: 8. The CDR3 nucleotides are TGTGCCAGCAGCCCGGGACAGGGGCTCGGGGGCTACACCTTC. Amino acids: CASSPGQGLGGYTF.

The chain links TRBV4-1 to TRBJ1-2; no clear D. Germline CDR1 reads MGHRA; CDR2 reads YSYEKL. This CDR3 has 14 residues. Between the trimmed V and J ends, which lost 2 bases and 5 bases, there was a span of 12 bases. The DNA of the CDR3 is TGCGCCAGCAGCCAACCGCCGTCGGGATATGGCTACACCTTC. Residues: CASSQPPSGYGYTF.

This clone was counted between two and nine times. V usage is TRBV4-1 and J usage is TRBJ1-1; D gene unclear. Germline loops: CDR1 MGHRA, CDR2 YSYEKL. V was pared by 6 bases and J by 6 bases, with 11 bases between. The CDR3 runs 12 residues. CDR3 residues: CASSHMAAEAFF. The CDR3 DNA reads as TGCGCCAGCAGTCATATGGCGGCTGAAGCTTTCTTT.

J is TRBJ2-5 and V is TRBV18; 9 positions match TRBD1. This CDR3 is 16 amino acids long. From germline, CDR1 is KGHSH and CDR2 LQKENI. The V and J ends lost 3 bases and 5 bases, in that order; junction bases with no gene match: 10. The DNA of the CDR3 is TGTGCCAGCTCACCTTACAGGGGGCGGATTGGGGAGACCCAGTACTTC. Amino acids: CASSPYRGRIGETQYF.

The rearrangement uses TRBV7-6 and TRBJ2-4; 9 bases are a match to TRBD2. V shed 0 bases and J 6 bases; nucleotides not matched to a gene: 12. From germline, CDR1 is SGHVS and CDR2 FNYEAQ. The CDR3 length is 18 residues. CDR3 nucleotides: TGTGCCAGCAGCTTAGCGCTCGGCGGGGGGGCGAACAGAAACATTCAGTACTTC. This translates into CASSLALGGGANRNIQYF. The complete variable domain, with remaining parts taken from reference TRBV7-6 and TRBJ2-4, reads GAGVSQSPRYKVTKRGQDVALRCDPISGHVSLYWYRQALGQGPEFLTYFNYEAQQDKSGLPNDRFSAERPEGSISTLTIQRTEQRDSAMYRCASSLALGGGANRNIQYFGAGTRLSVL.

This clone was recorded once. The chain is built from TRBV6-1 and TRBJ2-3, with TRBD1 as a possible D gene (5 bases). Germline lookup yields CDR1 MNHNS and CDR2 SASEGT. Trimming pared 4 bases from V and 0 bases from J, leaving 11 bases between. The CDR3 consists of 15 residues. The CDR3 region is CASSGAQGSTDTQYF. The CDR3 nucleotides read TGTGCCAGCAGTGGAGCGCAGGGAAGCACAGATACGCAGTATTTT.

This CDR3 is CASSQSQFSGANVLTF. The CDR3, as DNA: TGTGCCAGCAGCCAATCCCAATTCTCTGGGGCCAACGTCCTGACTTTC. V is TRBV14 and J is TRBJ2-6, with unresolved D. The CDR3 has 16 residues. V was shortened by 2 bases and J by 0 bases, with 8 bases between the two germline ends. Germline V gene data show CDR1 as SGHDN and CDR2 as FVKESK.